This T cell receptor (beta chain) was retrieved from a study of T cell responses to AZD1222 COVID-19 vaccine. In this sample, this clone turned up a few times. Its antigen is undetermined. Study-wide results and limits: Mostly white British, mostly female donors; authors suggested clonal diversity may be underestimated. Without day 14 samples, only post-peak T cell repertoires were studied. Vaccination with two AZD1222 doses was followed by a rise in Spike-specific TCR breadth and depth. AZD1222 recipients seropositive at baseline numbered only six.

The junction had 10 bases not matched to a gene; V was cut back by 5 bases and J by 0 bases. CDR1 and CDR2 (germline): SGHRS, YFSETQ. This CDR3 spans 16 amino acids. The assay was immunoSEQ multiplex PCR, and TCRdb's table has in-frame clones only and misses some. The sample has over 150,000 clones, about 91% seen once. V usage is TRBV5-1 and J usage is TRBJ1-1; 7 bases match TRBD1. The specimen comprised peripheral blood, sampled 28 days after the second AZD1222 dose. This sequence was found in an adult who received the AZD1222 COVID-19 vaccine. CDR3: CASRPTGSGLNTEAFF. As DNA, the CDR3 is TGCGCCAGCAGACCGACAGGGTCGGGGTTGAACACTGAAGCTTTCTTT.